The clone carrying this TCR beta chain was recorded only once. The antigen is unknown. V was clipped by 10 bases and J by 2 bases; unmatched bases: 6. CDR1 and CDR2 from the germline V gene are SEHNR and FQNEAQ (reference sequence). The CDR3 runs 13 residues. With molecular barcodes, quantitative 5'-RACE was used to make the TCR beta libraries. TCRdb itself ran the 5' RACE reads through MiXCR, one entry per CDR3 protein. The table has roughly 400,000 distinct CDR3 sequences, approximately 20% seen once. The data originate from a study of CD8 T cells in ankylosing spondylitis. Study results and caveats: A TCR beta motif of fewer than 10 highly homologous variants seemed to mark ankylosing spondylitis blood. Disease-linked clones, CD8+, were relatively rare in peripheral blood. Clones linked to disease were reported to show significant enrichment in matched ankylosing spondylitis synovial fluid. There were earlier reports of some motif variants in reactive arthritis synovial fluid and blood.

This TCR was sampled from a male donor with ankylosing spondylitis. Sequences were obtained from blood, either unsorted or a sorted T cell fraction (not recorded which). The rearrangement joins TRBV7-9 to TRBJ2-7, with 9 bases fitting TRBD2. The CDR3 here is CAIGLAQPYEQYF. The CDR3 DNA sequence: TGTGCCATAGGACTAGCGCAGCCCTACGAGCAGTACTTC.